The T cell receptor beta chain described here comes from a study of cytotoxic CD8 clonotypes in ibrutinib-treated CLL. Extraction of roughly 2 micrograms of genomic DNA from cryopreserved PBMCs supplied material for TCR beta libraries. With sequencing, the targeted depth ranged from 1 in 200,000 to 1 in 1 million T cells. Data came from immunoSEQ multiplex PCR; TCRdb stores just in-frame clones and leaves some out. Of 130,000 or so clones in the sample, 80% to 90% were seen once. On this clone itself: Its antigen is unidentified.

Germline CDR1 and CDR2: SEHNR and FQNEAQ (reference sequence). CDR3 length: 15 residues. V dropped 5 bases and J dropped 6; count of bases not matched to a gene: 9. Overall study findings and caveats: Clonality climbed at ibrutinib response, then dropped toward baseline at progression. Progressing patients had sampling times that differed from those of sustained-remission patients.

The sequence derives from a human donor with chronic lymphocytic leukemia. This chain joins TRBV7-9 and TRBJ2-1; 8 bases map to TRBD1. The specimen comprised PBMCs, sampled after 24 months of ibrutinib treatment. In DNA, the CDR3 is TGTGCCAGCAGCAATGCCCGGACAGGGATCAATGAGCAGTTCTTC. Its translation: CASSNARTGINEQFF.